Listed below are T cell receptor beta chains from one sample, sequenced in a study of shared clonotypes between healthy human individuals. The protocol was immunoSEQ multiplex PCR, while the TCRdb copy is restricted to in-frame clones and leaves out a portion. The sample lists some 1 million clones, about 74% occurring once. The material sequenced was memory CD4+ T cells sorted from blood. These receptors came from a man aged 18 to 35 in good health. CDR3s include the opening cysteine and the closing phenylalanine or tryptophan. Fields, in order: D gene, J gene, V gene, clone size, CDR3 protein, CDR3 DNA. The D gene is left open where the match is weak. The size entry is marked missing in some rows and otherwise reads once, few, many or a size class.

TRBD1 | TRBJ1-5 | TRBV10-3 | . | CAISTGGDQPQHF | TGTGCCATCAGTACAGGGGGAGATCAGCCCCAGCATTTT
TRBD1 | TRBJ2-7 | TRBV30 | . | CAWSVGQGANEQYF | TGTGCCTGGAGTGTAGGACAGGGGGCGAACGAGCAGTACTTC
. | TRBJ1-2 | TRBV11-2 | . | CASSLRGYYGYTF | TGTGCCAGCAGCTTAAGGGGTTACTATGGCTACACCTTC
TRBD1 | TRBJ2-1 | TRBV2 | once | CASSESGQGYNEQFF | TGTGCCAGCAGTGAATCCGGACAGGGCTACAATGAGCAGTTCTTC
. | TRBJ1-2 | TRBV28 | . | CASSPPMGGSIGYTF | TGTGCCAGCAGTCCCCCCATGGGGGGTTCGATTGGCTACACCTTC
. | TRBJ2-1 | TRBV5-1 | . | CASRPSRGNEQFF | TGCGCCAGCAGGCCCTCCAGGGGAAATGAGCAGTTCTTC
. | TRBJ2-5 | TRBV30 | . | CAWSVGVRGPQETQYF | TGTGCCTGGAGTGTAGGGGTTCGTGGGCCCCAAGAGACCCAGTACTTC
TRBD1 | TRBJ1-2 | TRBV5-1 | once | CASRRTGTEDGYTF | TGCGCCAGCAGGCGTACCGGGACAGAGGATGGCTACACCTTC
. | TRBJ2-3 | TRBV7-2 | . | CASSFRGAGTDTQYF | TGTGCCAGCAGCTTTCGGGGGGCTGGCACAGATACGCAGTATTTT
TRBD1 | TRBJ2-2 | TRBV7-8 | . | CASRFQGADTGELFF | TGTGCCAGCAGGTTCCAGGGGGCGGACACCGGGGAGCTGTTTTTT